This is a list of T cell receptor beta chains from one sample in a study of OX40 agonist ivuxolimab in advanced cancers. Data came from immunoSEQ multiplex PCR; TCRdb stores just in-frame clones and leaves some out. The profile shows nearly 80,000 clones, 91% of them singletons. This material consisted of CD4+ or CD8+ T cells sorted from blood, taken in a trial of the OX40 agonist ivuxolimab. The receptors shown here come from an adult with an advanced solid tumor such as melanoma, head and neck, liver or kidney cancer. CDR3s leave out the opening cysteine and the closing phenylalanine or tryptophan. Only some rows state a clone size, as once, few, many or a class for expanded clones.

abundance	v_gene	j_gene	CDR3aa
.	TRBV14	TRBJ1-4	ASGERRGAANEKLF
once	TRBV25-1	TRBJ2-7	ASSEFGTAEQY
.	TRBV5-4	TRBJ1-6	ASSLAGRKNSPLH
.	TRBV5-8	TRBJ2-3	ASSGGAASTDTQY
few	TRBV6-5	TRBJ1-2	ASSPGRGYYGYT
.	TRBV30	TRBJ1-3	AWSLRGGLSGNTIY
once	TRBV5-4	TRBJ2-5	ASSQGLAAQETQY
.	TRBV29-1	TRBJ2-3	SVGAFREDSDTQY
.	TRBV6-4	TRBJ2-3	ASSDSGRGTDTQY
.	TRBV5-6	TRBJ2-3	ASSFVLRGTDTQY
.	TRBV7-9	TRBJ2-6	ASSLGGVSGANVLT
.	TRBV9	TRBJ2-1	ASSPGGRPPYNEQF